These 14 T cell receptor beta chains were all obtained from the same sample, sequenced in a study of blood T cell repertoires in COVID-19. Generated by immunoSEQ multiplex PCR, the TCRdb table keeps only in-frame clones and is missing some. The table shows roughly 350,000 clones, with 85% occurring only once. Sequencing used peripheral blood. Receptors were obtained from a woman aged 18-30 years with acute or convalescent COVID-19.

The V gene is TRBV5-1, the J gene TRBJ1-2; the D is unclear. CDR3 size: 15 residues. In germline, CDR1 is SGHRS, CDR2 YFSETQ. V gave up 6 bases and J gave up 4 bases, with 19 bases separating them. The CDR3 protein is CASNTVAGEGYGYTF. The CDR3 DNA follows: TGCGCCAGCAATACGGTTGCAGGAGAGGGCTATGGCTACACCTTC.

This clone appeared a few times. The chain uses TRBV10-2 and TRBJ1-1; D is ambiguous. V was cut by 5 bases and J by 2 bases, with 12 bases left in between. The CDR3 loop spans 14 amino acids. Per germline, CDR1 WSHSY and CDR2 SAAADI. CDR3 bases: TGCGCCAGCAGTTTAAGGACGGGAAACACTGAAGCTTTCTTT. Amino acid sequence: CASSLRTGNTEAFF.

The chain joins TRBV28 to TRBJ1-4, with a weak D call TRBD1 (5 bases). Germline values: CDR1 MDHEN, CDR2 SYDVKM. The V and J ends lost 6 bases and 5 bases respectively, with 16 bases between them. The CDR3 sequence is 15 residues long. The CDR3 loop reads CASRWRDFGNEKLFF. The DNA for the CDR3 is TGTGCCAGCAGGTGGAGGGACTTCGGAAATGAAAAACTGTTTTTT. Filled out from reference TRBV28 and TRBJ1-4, the complete variable domain reads DVKVTQSSRYLVKRTGEKVFLECVQDMDHENMFWYRQDPGLGLRLIYFSYDVKMKEKGDIPEGYSVSREKKERFSLILESASTNQTSMYLCASRWRDFGNEKLFFGSGTQLSVL.

The chain is built from TRBV12-5 and TRBJ2-7, with D possibly matching TRBD2 (5 bases). The CDR3 runs 12 residues. The V end was cut by 7 bases, the J end by 7 bases, with 14 bases between. Looked up from germline, CDR1 is LGHNT and CDR2 is FRNRAP. Written as DNA, the CDR3 is TGTGCTAGTGTAGGAGATCGGAGGGAGCAGTACTTC. Translating it yields CASVGDRREQYF.

The chain recombines TRBV27 with TRBJ2-7; 12 nucleotides line up with TRBD2. This CDR3 contains 14 residues. With 3 bases clipped from V and 6 bases from J, the junction kept 3 bases outside the gene matches. CDR1 is MNHEY, CDR2 SMNVEV, per germline (reference sequence). In nucleotides, the CDR3 is TGTGCCAGCAGTTTGACTAGCGGGAGCGGCGAGCAGTACTTC. It yields the protein CASSLTSGSGEQYF.

The rearrangement uses TRBV7-3 and TRBJ2-3; D might be TRBD2 (5 bases). The CDR3 has 14 residues. Germline values: CDR1 SGHTA, CDR2 FQGTGA. V was clipped by 0 bases and J by 5 bases, with 9 bases between them. The CDR3 region is CASSLTSRGDTQYF. The CDR3 coding sequence is TGTGCCAGCAGCTTAACGAGCCGGGGAGATACGCAGTATTTT.

The CDR3 DNA reads TGTGCCAGTAGTTTTGCCCTTGGGGGCGGCTATGGCTACACCTTC. This codes for CASSFALGGGYGYTF. The chain links TRBV19 to TRBJ1-2; D perhaps matches TRBD1 (6 bases). The CDR3 extends over 15 amino acids. V shed 5 bases and J shed 4 bases, with 17 bases lying between them. CDR1 and CDR2 (germline): LNHDA, SQIVND (reference sequence).

The count of this clone is one. This chain uses TRBV28 with TRBJ1-4; TRBD1 matches at 7 bases. CDR3 length equals 14 residues. The germline V gene encodes CDR1 MDHEN and CDR2 SYDVKM. V shed 5 bases, J shed 5 bases, and the junction held 5 bases outside the gene matches. In DNA form, the CDR3 reads TGTGCCAGCAGTCCGGTCAGGGGGAATGAAAAACTGTTTTTT. This sequence encodes CASSPVRGNEKLFF. The whole variable domain, filled in from reference TRBV28 and TRBJ1-4, reads DVKVTQSSRYLVKRTGEKVFLECVQDMDHENMFWYRQDPGLGLRLIYFSYDVKMKEKGDIPEGYSVSREKKERFSLILESASTNQTSMYLCASSPVRGNEKLFFGSGTQLSVL.

This clone showed up just once. V and J are TRBV5-1 and TRBJ2-3, with a tentative D call TRBD1 (6 bases). Germline lookup yields CDR1 SGHRS and CDR2 YFSETQ. V was shortened by 3 bases and J by 2 bases, with 16 bases between the two germline ends. The CDR3 has 16 residues. The CDR3 is CASSSGRGAYTDTQYF. CDR3 DNA sequence: TGCGCCAGCAGCTCAGGCAGGGGCGCCTACACAGATACGCAGTATTTT.

The rearrangement links TRBV5-1 to TRBJ2-1; 16 bases are shared with TRBD2. The CDR3 consists of 16 residues. Germline CDR1 reads SGHRS; CDR2 reads YFSETQ. With 4 bases clipped from V and 7 bases from J, the junction kept 5 bases outside the gene matches. CDR3 in amino acids: CASSPGLAGGLNEQFF. Written as DNA, the CDR3 is TGCGCCAGCAGCCCGGGACTAGCGGGAGGGTTAAATGAGCAGTTCTTC.

This chain connects TRBV19 to TRBJ2-7, with unresolved D. The germline CDR1 and CDR2 sequences are LNHDA and SQIVND (reference sequence). V was pared by 5 bases and J by 1 base, with 6 bases between. There are 12 residues in the CDR3. CDR3 in DNA: TGTGCCAGTAGTCCTCGGTCCTACGAGCAGTACTTC. Its protein product is CASSPRSYEQYF.

Only one count was recorded for this clone. The J gene is TRBJ2-7, the V gene TRBV9, with TRBD2 identical over 11 bases. Germline trimming cut 4 bases from V and 2 bases from J; bases unmatched to any gene: 2. The CDR3 consists of 14 residues. Looked up from germline, CDR1 is SGDLS and CDR2 is YYNGEE. CDR3 sequence: CASSPLAGAYEQYF. CDR3 bases: TGTGCCAGCAGCCCACTAGCGGGGGCCTACGAGCAGTACTTC.

This rearrangement joins TRBV7-9 to TRBJ2-3; D unclear. This CDR3 contains 14 residues. V was clipped by 3 bases and J by 5 bases, with 12 bases between them. Germline loops: CDR1 SEHNR, CDR2 FQNEAQ (reference sequence). The CDR3 reads CASSLTSAEDTQYF. The CDR3 nucleotides are TGTGCCAGCAGCTTGACGAGCGCGGAAGATACGCAGTATTTT.

This clone appeared a few times. The chain uses TRBV5-8 and TRBJ1-3, with D possibly being TRBD1 (6 bases). This CDR3 is 15 amino acids long. Germline assignment: CDR1 SGHTS and CDR2 YDEGEE. V shed 0 bases and J shed 2 bases, with 9 bases lying between them. This CDR3 is CASSLGGPAGNTIYF. The CDR3, as DNA: TGTGCCAGCAGCTTGGGGGGGCCGGCTGGAAACACCATATATTTT.